This TCR beta chain was profiled in a study of T cells in Graves' hyperthyroidism and ophthalmopathy. There are many counts of this clonotype. The CDR3 has 16 amino acids. Trimming shortened V by 3 bases and J by 7 bases, and 21 bases separated the two germline ends. Germline V lookup: CDR1 MNHNS, CDR2 SASEGT. RNA transcripts provided the source from which TCR beta CDR3 regions were amplified. First-round RT-PCR of the TCR CDR3 relied on the HTBI primer set. TCRdb used MiXCR to reprocess the multiplex PCR reads, holding one entry per CDR3 protein. The sample shows 160,000 or so distinct CDR3 sequences, just under 9.5% of them seen only once.

This receptor was taken from a woman aged 18 to 35 with Graves' hyperthyroidism that later progressed to Graves' ophthalmopathy. The V and J genes are TRBV6-1 and TRBJ1-2, with a tentative D call TRBD1 (5 bases). The specimen sequenced was blood. Here the CDR3 DNA reads TGTGCCAGCAGTGAGGCGGGGGTCCACCAAGGAGGTGGCTACACCTTC. As protein: CASSEAGVHQGGGYTF.